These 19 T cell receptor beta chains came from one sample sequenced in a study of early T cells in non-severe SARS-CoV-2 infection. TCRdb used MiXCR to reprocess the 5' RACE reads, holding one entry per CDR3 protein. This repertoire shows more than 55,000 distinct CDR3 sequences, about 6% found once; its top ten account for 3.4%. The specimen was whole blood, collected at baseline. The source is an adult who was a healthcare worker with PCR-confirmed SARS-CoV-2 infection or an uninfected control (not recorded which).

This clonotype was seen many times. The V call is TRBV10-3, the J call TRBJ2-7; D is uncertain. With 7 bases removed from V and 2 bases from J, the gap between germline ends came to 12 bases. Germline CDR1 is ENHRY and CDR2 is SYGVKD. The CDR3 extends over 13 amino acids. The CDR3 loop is CAIKGNNPYEQYF. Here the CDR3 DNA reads TGTGCCATCAAAGGGAACAATCCCTACGAGCAGTACTTC.

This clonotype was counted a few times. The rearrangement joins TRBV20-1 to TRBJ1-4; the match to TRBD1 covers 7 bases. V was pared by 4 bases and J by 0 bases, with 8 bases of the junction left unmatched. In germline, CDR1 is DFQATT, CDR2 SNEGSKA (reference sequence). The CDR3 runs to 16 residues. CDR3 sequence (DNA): TGCAGTGCTACAATCCCAGGGACAGCAACTAATGAAAAACTGTTTTTT. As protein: CSATIPGTATNEKLFF.

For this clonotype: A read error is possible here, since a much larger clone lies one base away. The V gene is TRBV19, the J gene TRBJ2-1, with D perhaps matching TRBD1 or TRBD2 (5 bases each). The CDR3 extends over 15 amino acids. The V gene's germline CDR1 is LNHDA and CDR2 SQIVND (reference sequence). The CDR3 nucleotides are TGTGCCAGTAGTCCGTGGGACGGCTCCTACAATGAGCATTTCTTC. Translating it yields CASSPWDGSYNEHFF.

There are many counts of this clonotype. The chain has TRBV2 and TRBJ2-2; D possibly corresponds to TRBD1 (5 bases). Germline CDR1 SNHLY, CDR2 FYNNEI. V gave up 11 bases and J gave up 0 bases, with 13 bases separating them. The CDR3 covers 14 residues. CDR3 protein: CASRESSNTGELFF. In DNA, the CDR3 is TGTGCCTCCAGGGAAAGTTCGAACACCGGGGAGCTGTTTTTT.

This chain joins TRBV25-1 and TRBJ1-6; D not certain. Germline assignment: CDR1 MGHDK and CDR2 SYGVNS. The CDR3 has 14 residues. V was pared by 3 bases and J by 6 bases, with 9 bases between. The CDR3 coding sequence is TGTGCCAGCAGTGATTACCAAATTAATTCACCCCTCCACTTT. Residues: CASSDYQINSPLHF.

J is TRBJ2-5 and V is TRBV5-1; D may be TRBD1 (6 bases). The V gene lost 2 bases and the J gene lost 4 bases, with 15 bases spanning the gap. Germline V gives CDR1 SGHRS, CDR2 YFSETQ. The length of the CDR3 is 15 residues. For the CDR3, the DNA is TGCGCCAGCAGCTTCGGGATTCGAGGGGGAGAGACCCAGTACTTC. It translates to CASSFGIRGGETQYF. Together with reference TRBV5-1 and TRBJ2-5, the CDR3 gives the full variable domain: KAGVTQTPRYLIKTRGQQVTLSCSPISGHRSVSWYQQTPGQGLQFLFEYFSETQRNKGNFPGRFSGRQFSNSRSEMNVSTLELGDSALYLCASSFGIRGGETQYFGPGTRLLVL.

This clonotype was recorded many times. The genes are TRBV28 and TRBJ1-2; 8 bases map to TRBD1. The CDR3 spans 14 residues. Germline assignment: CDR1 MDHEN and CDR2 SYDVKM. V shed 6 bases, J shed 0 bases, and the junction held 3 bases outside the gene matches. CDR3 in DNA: TGTGCCAGCAGGGGGACAGGAGCTAACTATGGCTACACCTTC. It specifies CASRGTGANYGYTF.

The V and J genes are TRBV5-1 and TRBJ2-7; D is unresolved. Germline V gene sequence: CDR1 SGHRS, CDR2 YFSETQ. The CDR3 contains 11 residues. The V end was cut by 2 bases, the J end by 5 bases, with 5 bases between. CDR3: CASSFRDEQYF. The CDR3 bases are TGCGCCAGCAGCTTTAGGGACGAGCAGTACTTC.

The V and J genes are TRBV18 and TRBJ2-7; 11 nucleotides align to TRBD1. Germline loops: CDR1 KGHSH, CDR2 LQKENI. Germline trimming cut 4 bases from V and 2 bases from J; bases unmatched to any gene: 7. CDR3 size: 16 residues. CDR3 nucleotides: TGTGCCAGCTCACTCCTACCGGGACAGGGGGCCTACGAGCAGTACTTC. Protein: CASSLLPGQGAYEQYF. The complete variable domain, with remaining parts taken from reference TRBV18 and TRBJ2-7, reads NAGVMQNPRHLVRRRGQEARLRCSPMKGHSHVYWYRQLPEEGLKFMVYLQKENIIDESGMPKERFSAEFPKEGPSILRIQQVVRGDSAAYFCASSLLPGQGAYEQYFGPGTRLTVT.

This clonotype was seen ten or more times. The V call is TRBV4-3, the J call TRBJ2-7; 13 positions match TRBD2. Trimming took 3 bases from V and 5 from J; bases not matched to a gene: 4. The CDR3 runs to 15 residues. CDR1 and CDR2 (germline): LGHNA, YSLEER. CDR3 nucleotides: TGCGCCAGCAGCCAGAGACTAGCGGGAGGTGACGAGCAGTACTTC. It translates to CASSQRLAGGDEQYF.

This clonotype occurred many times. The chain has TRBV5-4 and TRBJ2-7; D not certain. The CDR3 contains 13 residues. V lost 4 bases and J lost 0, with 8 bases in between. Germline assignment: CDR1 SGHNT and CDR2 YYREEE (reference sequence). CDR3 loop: CASSPDLSYEQYF. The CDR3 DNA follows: TGTGCCAGCAGCCCGGACCTCTCCTACGAGCAGTACTTC.

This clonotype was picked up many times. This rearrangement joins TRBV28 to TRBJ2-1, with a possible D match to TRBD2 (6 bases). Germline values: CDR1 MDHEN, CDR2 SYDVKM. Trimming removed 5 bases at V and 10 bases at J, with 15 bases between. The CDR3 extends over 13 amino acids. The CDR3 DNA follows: TGTGCCAGCAGTGAACCGCGGGGCACCGAGCAGTTCTTC. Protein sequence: CASSEPRGTEQFF.

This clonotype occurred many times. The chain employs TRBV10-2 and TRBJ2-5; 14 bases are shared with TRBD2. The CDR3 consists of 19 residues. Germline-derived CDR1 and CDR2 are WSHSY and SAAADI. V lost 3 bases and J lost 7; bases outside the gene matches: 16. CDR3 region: CASSEAETSGRATIGTQYF. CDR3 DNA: TGCGCCAGCAGTGAAGCCGAGACTAGCGGGAGGGCTACCATTGGGACCCAGTACTTC.

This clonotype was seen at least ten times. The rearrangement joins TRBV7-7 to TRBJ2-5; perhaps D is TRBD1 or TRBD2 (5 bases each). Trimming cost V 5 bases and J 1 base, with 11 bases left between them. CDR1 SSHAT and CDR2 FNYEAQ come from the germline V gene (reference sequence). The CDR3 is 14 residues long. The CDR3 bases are TGTGCCAGCAGCCTCGGGGCTACCCAAGAGACCCAGTACTTC. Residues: CASSLGATQETQYF.

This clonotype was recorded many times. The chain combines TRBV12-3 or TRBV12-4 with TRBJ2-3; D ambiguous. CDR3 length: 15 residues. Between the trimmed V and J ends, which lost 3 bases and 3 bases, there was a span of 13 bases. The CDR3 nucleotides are TGTGCCAGCAGTTTGAAGGGCTCTAGGACAGATACGCAGTATTTT. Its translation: CASSLKGSRTDTQYF.

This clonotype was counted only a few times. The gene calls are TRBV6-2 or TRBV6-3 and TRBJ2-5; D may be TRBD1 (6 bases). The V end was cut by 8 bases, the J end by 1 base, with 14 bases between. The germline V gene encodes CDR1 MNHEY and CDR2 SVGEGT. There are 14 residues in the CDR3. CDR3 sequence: CASAISGVQETQYF. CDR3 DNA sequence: TGTGCCAGCGCCATCTCAGGGGTCCAAGAGACCCAGTACTTC.

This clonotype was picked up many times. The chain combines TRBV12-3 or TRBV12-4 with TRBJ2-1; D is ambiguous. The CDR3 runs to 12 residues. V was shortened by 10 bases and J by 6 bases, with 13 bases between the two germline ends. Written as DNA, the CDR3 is TGTGCCACCGCCCCTGAGTTCAATGAGCAGTTCTTC. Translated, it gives CATAPEFNEQFF.

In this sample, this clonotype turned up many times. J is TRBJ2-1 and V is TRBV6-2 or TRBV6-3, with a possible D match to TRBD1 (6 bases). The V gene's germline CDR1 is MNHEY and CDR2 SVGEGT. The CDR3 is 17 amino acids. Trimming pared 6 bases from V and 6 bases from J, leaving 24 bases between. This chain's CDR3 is CASSGDRMVEGRNEQFF. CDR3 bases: TGTGCCAGCAGCGGAGACAGGATGGTTGAGGGCCGCAATGAGCAGTTCTTC.

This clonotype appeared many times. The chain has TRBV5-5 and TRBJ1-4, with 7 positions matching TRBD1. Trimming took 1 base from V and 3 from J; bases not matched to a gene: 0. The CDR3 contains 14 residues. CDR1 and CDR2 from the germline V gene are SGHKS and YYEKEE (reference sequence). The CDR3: CASSLTGANEKLFF. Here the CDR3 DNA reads TGTGCCAGCAGCTTGACAGGGGCTAATGAAAAACTGTTTTTT.